This passage covers 25 T cell receptor beta chains from one sample sequenced in a study of blood T cell repertoires in COVID-19. Only in-frame clones appear in the TCRdb table, and some are missing; sequencing was by immunoSEQ multiplex PCR. The sample contains 180,000 or so clones, approximately 90% of which appear only once. Sequenced sample: peripheral blood. Source of these receptors: a woman aged 80 or over in a cohort sampled during active or convalescent COVID-19.

The V and J genes are TRBV10-2 and TRBJ2-7; TRBD2 aligns across 16 bases. V lost 8 bases to trimming and J lost 7 bases; unmatched junction nucleotides: 5. This CDR3 region has 14 residues. Germline V gives CDR1 WSHSY, CDR2 SAAADI. The CDR3 nucleotides are TGCGCCAGCGAGGGACTAGCGGGAGGGAGGGAGCAGTACGTC. Amino acid sequence: CASEGLAGGREQYV.

The chain combines TRBV7-9 with TRBJ1-1; possibly TRBD1 for D (5 bases). This CDR3 is built from 14 residues. Germline CDR1 is SEHNR and CDR2 is FQNEAQ (reference sequence). Here the CDR3 reads CAGETGGGNTEAFF. DNA of the CDR3: TGTGCGGGGGAGACGGGAGGAGGGAACACTGAAGCTTTCTTT.

The chain couples TRBV15 to TRBJ2-2; weak D call: TRBD2 (5 bases). The V end was cut by 4 bases, the J end by 7 bases, with 19 bases between. The V gene's germline CDR1 is LNHNV and CDR2 YYDKDF (reference sequence). The CDR3 covers 16 residues. Here the CDR3 DNA reads TGTGCCACCAGCACCCCACCCTCGACTAAAATCGGGGAGCTGTTTTTT. Protein: CATSTPPSTKIGELFF.

The chain is built from TRBV28 and TRBJ2-7; a weak D match, TRBD2 (7 bases). V dropped 2 bases and J dropped 1 base, with 15 bases sitting between them. CDR1 is MDHEN and CDR2 is SYDVKM in the germline V gene. This CDR3 contains 16 residues. CDR3 residues: CASSLGGGRASYEQYF. The CDR3 coding sequence is TGTGCCAGCAGTTTAGGGGGGGGCAGGGCGTCCTACGAGCAGTACTTC.

The gene calls are TRBV10-3 and TRBJ1-5; D is uncertain. Per the germline V gene, CDR1 is ENHRY and CDR2 is SYGVKD. V gave up 5 bases and J gave up 1 base, with 12 bases separating them. The CDR3 consists of 15 residues. CDR3 residues: CAISSRGESNQPQHF. CDR3 coding DNA: TGTGCCATCAGTTCCCGAGGTGAGAGCAATCAGCCCCAGCATTTT.

The CDR3 nucleotides are TGTGCCAGCAGCTGGGGACAGGGCAACACTGAAGCTTTCTTT. Translation gives CASSWGQGNTEAFF. The chain is built from TRBV5-4 and TRBJ1-1, with 9 bases that match TRBD1. Trimming took 3 bases from V and 2 from J; bases not matched to a gene: 2. This CDR3 is 14 amino acids long. Per the germline V gene, CDR1 is SGHNT and CDR2 is YYREEE (reference sequence). The full variable domain, with the rest looked up from reference TRBV5-4 and TRBJ1-1, is ETGVTQSPTHLIKTRGQQVTLRCSSQSGHNTVSWYQQALGQGPQFIFQYYREEENGRGNFPPRFSGLQFPNYSSELNVNALELDDSALYLCASSWGQGNTEAFFGQGTRLTVV.

This chain connects TRBV5-6 to TRBJ1-1, with no clear D. The CDR3 has 13 residues. Germline V gene lookup returns CDR1 SGHDT and CDR2 YYEEEE. Trimming removed 2 bases at V and 3 bases at J, with 8 bases between. The CDR3 DNA is TGTGCCAGCAGCTTCGCGTCGGACACTGAAGCTTTCTTT. Translated, it gives CASSFASDTEAFF.

This clone was found a few times. V gene TRBV7-9 combines with J gene TRBJ1-5; 9 bases are a match to TRBD1. The trim removed 5 bases at V and 6 bases at J, leaving 11 bases unmatched. The germline V gene has CDR1 SEHNR and CDR2 FQNEAQ (reference sequence). CDR3 length: 16 residues. The CDR3 loop reads CASSRGQGFEAQPQHF. The CDR3 DNA reads as TGTGCCAGCAGCAGGGGACAGGGTTTTGAGGCTCAGCCCCAGCATTTT.

The rearrangement links TRBV7-9 to TRBJ2-1; 11 positions agree with TRBD2. J was trimmed by 6 bases and V by 4 bases; bases with no gene match: 2. Germline assignment: CDR1 SEHNR and CDR2 FQNEAQ (reference sequence). The CDR3 consists of 14 residues. The CDR3 here is CASSWGTSGNEQFF. The CDR3 coding sequence is TGTGCCAGCAGCTGGGGGACTAGCGGCAATGAGCAGTTCTTC.

The chain carries TRBV7-2 and TRBJ2-7, with TRBD1 matching 9 bases. The length of the CDR3 is 14 residues. Trimming removed 5 bases from V and 3 bases from J; junction bases left unmatched: 5. Germline-derived CDR1 and CDR2 are SGHTA and FQGNSA. The CDR3 nucleotides are TGTGCCAGCAGCACGGACAGGGGAGGCTACGAGCAGTACTTC. Amino acids: CASSTDRGGYEQYF. The whole variable domain, remainder taken from reference TRBV7-2 and TRBJ2-7, is GAGVSQSPSNKVTEKGKDVELRCDPISGHTALYWYRQSLGQGLEFLIYFQGNSAPDKSGLPSDRFSAERTGGSVSTLTIQRTQQEDSAVYLCASSTDRGGYEQYFGPGTRLTVT.

The chain combines TRBV11-2 with TRBJ2-5; possibly TRBD2 for D (6 bases). The CDR3 contains 15 residues. Deletions cut 1 base from V and 2 bases from J, with 11 bases between. Germline CDR1 is SGHAT and CDR2 is FQNNGV. The CDR3 DNA reads as TGTGCCAGCAGCTTAGGACTAGTGGGACAAGAGACCCAGTACTTC. Translating gives CASSLGLVGQETQYF.

The chain has TRBV27 and TRBJ1-5; TRBD1 matches 7 bases. The V gene's germline CDR1 is MNHEY and CDR2 SMNVEV (reference sequence). The trim removed 6 bases at V and 4 bases at J, leaving 9 bases unmatched. This CDR3 is built from 15 residues. The CDR3 DNA reads TGTGCCAGCAGCACAGGGGCCCACTATAATCAGCCCCAGCATTTT. Amino acid sequence: CASSTGAHYNQPQHF.

The chain carries TRBV6-5 and TRBJ1-4, with 7 positions matching TRBD1. V lost 6 bases to trimming and J lost 5 bases; unmatched junction nucleotides: 9. The CDR3 sequence is 15 residues long. Looked up from germline, CDR1 is MNHEY and CDR2 is SVGAGI. The CDR3 region is CASRTDGTVNEKLFF. The DNA of the CDR3 is TGTGCCAGCAGAACAGACGGGACAGTCAATGAAAAACTGTTTTTT.

The chain recombines TRBV7-8 with TRBJ2-2, with 7 bases lining up with TRBD2. This CDR3 spans 16 amino acids. In germline, CDR1 is SGHVS, CDR2 FQNEAQ. V shed 5 bases and J 2 bases; nucleotides not matched to a gene: 8. The CDR3 reads CASSPRRELNTGELFF. The DNA for the CDR3 is TGTGCCAGCAGCCCCAGGCGGGAGCTAAACACCGGGGAGCTGTTTTTT.

The chain recombines TRBV4-1 with TRBJ2-2; D is possibly TRBD2 (6 bases). The germline V gene has CDR1 MGHRA and CDR2 YSYEKL. V was trimmed by 5 bases and J by 1 base, leaving 11 bases between them. The CDR3 length is 15 residues. CDR3 nucleotides: TGCGCCAGCAGCTCCGTCGGGAGGAACACCGGGGAGCTGTTTTTT. It translates to CASSSVGRNTGELFF.

This chain uses TRBV30 with TRBJ2-1, with a weak D call TRBD2 (5 bases). The CDR3 is made up of 15 amino acids. Per the germline V gene, CDR1 is GTSNPN and CDR2 is SVGIG (reference sequence). The V end lost 2 bases, the J end lost 0 bases, and 11 bases lay between the germline ends. The CDR3 loop reads CAWSYRGFSYNEQFF. CDR3 nucleotide sequence: TGTGCCTGGAGTTATCGGGGTTTCTCCTACAATGAGCAGTTCTTC.

The chain joins TRBV28 to TRBJ1-3; TRBD1 is a possible D gene (5 bases). V was clipped by 1 base and J by 4 bases, with 14 bases between them. The CDR3 totals 16 residues. The germline CDR1 and CDR2 sequences are MDHEN and SYDVKM. This CDR3 reads CASSLFQGTGGNTIYF. The CDR3 region has the DNA TGTGCCAGCAGTTTATTTCAGGGTACAGGAGGAAACACCATATATTTT.

The chain recombines TRBV2 with TRBJ2-2; 9 nucleotides agree with TRBD2. The germline V gene encodes CDR1 SNHLY and CDR2 FYNNEI. V was pared by 7 bases and J by 6 bases, with 12 bases of the junction left unmatched. The CDR3 spans 16 residues. CDR3 sequence reads: CASNEGSGGPSGELFF. CDR3 bases: TGTGCCAGCAACGAGGGTAGCGGGGGACCGTCCGGGGAGCTGTTTTTT.

J is TRBJ1-5 and V is TRBV7-8; the D gene is possibly TRBD1 (5 bases). The V end lost 1 base, the J end lost 6 bases, and 13 bases lay between the germline ends. The length of the CDR3 is 15 residues. Germline V gives CDR1 SGHVS, CDR2 FQNEAQ. CDR3 sequence: CASSLDQGRFQPQHF. CDR3 DNA sequence: TGTGCCAGCAGCTTAGATCAGGGTAGATTTCAGCCCCAGCATTTT.

This chain uses TRBV27 with TRBJ1-2, with TRBD1 matching 8 bases. Germline values: CDR1 MNHEY, CDR2 SMNVEV (reference sequence). The length of the CDR3 is 13 residues. V shed 5 bases and J 6 bases; nucleotides not matched to a gene: 5. CDR3 sequence: CASSGQGGNGYTF. CDR3 DNA: TGTGCCAGCAGTGGACAGGGCGGCAATGGCTACACCTTC.

This clone was found once. V gene TRBV18 combines with J gene TRBJ2-5; perhaps TRBD2 as D (7 bases). This CDR3 comprises 17 residues. V gave up 0 bases and J gave up 2 bases, with 16 bases separating them. Germline assignment: CDR1 KGHSH and CDR2 LQKENI. CDR3 loop: CASSPPIGGAAQETQYF. The CDR3 DNA reads as TGTGCCAGCTCACCACCGATTGGGGGGGCTGCACAAGAGACCCAGTACTTC.

This rearrangement joins TRBV6-5 to TRBJ1-1, with 7 nucleotides matching TRBD1. CDR3 length: 15 amino acids. CDR1 is MNHEY, CDR2 SVGAGI, per germline. J gave up 4 bases and V 4 bases, and 9 bases lay outside the gene matches. DNA for the CDR3: TGTGCCAGCAGTTCTACAGGGGCCAAGCTCACTGAAGCTTTCTTT. It codes for CASSSTGAKLTEAFF.

The genes are TRBV7-9 and TRBJ2-2, with 10 positions matching TRBD2. Germline V gene data show CDR1 as SEHNR and CDR2 as FQNEAQ (reference sequence). V was clipped by 6 bases and J by 1 base; unmatched bases: 8. CDR3 length: 17 amino acids. The CDR3 region has the DNA TGTGCCAGCAGGCAACCCCTAGCGGGGGAGAACACCGGGGAGCTGTTTTTT. Protein: CASRQPLAGENTGELFF. Supplemented by reference TRBV7-9 and TRBJ2-2, the full variable domain reads DTGVSQNPRHKITKRGQNVTFRCDPISEHNRLYWYRQTLGQGPEFLTYFQNEAQLEKSRLLSDRFSAERPKGSFSTLEIQRTEQGDSAMYLCASRQPLAGENTGELFFGEGSRLTVL.

The chain is built from TRBV6-4 and TRBJ1-1, with TRBD1 matching 7 bases. V lost 2 bases and J lost 8; bases outside the gene matches: 2. Germline CDR1 is MRHNA and CDR2 is SNTAGT. This CDR3 comprises 12 residues. This CDR3 reads CASSDPRGEAFF. In nucleotides, the CDR3 is TGTGCCAGCAGTGACCCCAGGGGGGAAGCTTTCTTT.

The chain is built from TRBV3-1 (or the pseudogene TRBV3-2) and TRBJ2-1; TRBD2 aligns across 14 bases. The CDR3 has 15 amino acids. V gave up 7 bases and J gave up 9 bases; unmatched junction bases: 8. Germline CDR1 is LGHDT and CDR2 is YNNKEL (reference sequence). In DNA, the CDR3 is TGTGCCAGCACCACGACTAGCGGGGGGGCGTTTGAGCAGTTCTTC. Amino acids: CASTTTSGGAFEQFF.